The rows below give T cell receptor beta chains drawn from one sample of a study of blood T cell repertoires in COVID-19. Sequencing used immunoSEQ multiplex PCR; TCRdb keeps in-frame clones, though not all of them. Of about 250,000 clones listed, about 89% are singletons. The material sequenced was PBMCs or T cells enriched from blood (not recorded which). These receptors were obtained from a woman aged 18-30 years who had recovered from COVID-19. The CDR3 runs from the conserved cysteine through the conserved F or W. D genes are given only for firm matches. Clone size is not always given. Where it is, it says once, few, many or a class for expanded clones.

>TRBV4-1|-|TRBJ1-3|-
TGCGCCAGCAGCCACCTTGGACAGACTGGAAACACCATATATTTT
CASSHLGQTGNTIYF
>TRBV6-2/TRBV6-3|-|TRBJ1-1|-
TGTGCCAGCAGTTACGGTCAGTCGTGGAGTACTGAAGCTTTCTTT
CASSYGQSWSTEAFF
>TRBV5-1|-|TRBJ2-6|-
TGCGCCAGCAGCCCTGGACAGATCTCTGGGGCCAACGTCCTGACTTTC
CASSPGQISGANVLTF
>TRBV6-2/TRBV6-3|TRBD2|TRBJ2-3|-
TGTGCCAGCAGTTACGCGGGACTATCATGGGATACGCAGTATTTT
CASSYAGLSWDTQYF
>TRBV11-3|TRBD2|TRBJ2-2|-
TGTGCCAGCAGCTTCATAGCGGGGGACACCGGGGAGCTGTTTTTT
CASSFIAGDTGELFF
>TRBV6-5|TRBD1|TRBJ1-2|-
TGTGCCAGCAGGAAAACGGGACAGAACTATGGCTACACCTTC
CASRKTGQNYGYTF
>TRBV11-1|-|TRBJ2-3|-
TGTGCCAGCAGCTTAGCCCGGAACAGCCGCACAGATACGCAGTATTTT
CASSLARNSRTDTQYF
>TRBV9|-|TRBJ2-4|few
TGTGCCAGCAGCGAGGGACATACCAAAAACATTCAGTACTTC
CASSEGHTKNIQYF
>TRBV28|-|TRBJ1-6|-
TGTGCCAGCAGTCCCGGGTCCTCCCTCACTGCTTCCCTCCACTTT
CASSPGSSLTASLHF
>TRBV19|-|TRBJ2-1|-
TGTGCCAGTAAAGCCCACCGGGGTACCGGGAATGAGCAGTTCTTC
CASKAHRGTGNEQFF
>TRBV5-1|TRBD1|TRBJ2-5|-
TGCGCCAGCAGCTTGGGACCGGGACAGGGATCCCAAGAGACCCAGTACTTC
CASSLGPGQGSQETQYF
>TRBV7-2|TRBD1|TRBJ1-1|-
TGTGCCAGCAGCGTTGGGACAGGGGTCACTGAAGCTTTCTTT
CASSVGTGVTEAFF
>TRBV5-4|TRBD1|TRBJ1-1|-
TGTGCCAGCGGTCCAGGGGGCTACTCTGAAGCTTTCTTT
CASGPGGYSEAFF
>TRBV5-1|-|TRBJ1-6|-
TGCGCCAGCAGGGGACTGTTTATGAGTAATTCACCCCTCCACTTT
CASRGLFMSNSPLHF
>TRBV3-1/TRBV3-2|TRBD1|TRBJ2-1|-
TGTGCCAGCAGCCTTAGGACAGGGACTTCCTACAATGAGCAGTTCTTC
CASSLRTGTSYNEQFF
>TRBV10-3|TRBD2|TRBJ2-1|-
TGTGCCATCAGTGGGACTAGCGGGAGGGACAATGAGCAGTTCTTC
CAISGTSGRDNEQFF
>TRBV24-1|-|TRBJ1-1|-
TGTGCCACCAGTGATGCGATGAACACTGAAGCTTTCTTT
CATSDAMNTEAFF
>TRBV7-2|-|TRBJ1-2|-
TGTGCCAGCAGCCCGCGGAGGGGTTATTGGGGCTACACCTTC
CASSPRRGYWGYTF
>TRBV7-6|TRBD2|TRBJ2-1|-
TGTGCCAGCACCGTACTAGCGGGAGTAATTTCAAGCGTAGCCAATGAGCAGTTCTTC
CASTVLAGVISSVANEQFF
>TRBV28|-|TRBJ1-2|-
TGTGCCAGCAGTCGGCGACCAGGACCGGGAGGCTACACCTTC
CASSRRPGPGGYTF
>TRBV9|TRBD2|TRBJ2-1|once
TGTGCCAGCAGCACACTAGCGGGGGGTCACAATGAGCAGTTCTTC
CASSTLAGGHNEQFF
>TRBV28|-|TRBJ2-7|-
TGTGCCAGCAGTTTGACGGGTCTCTACGAGCAGTACTTC
CASSLTGLYEQYF
>TRBV5-1|TRBD1|TRBJ1-4|once
TGCGCCAGCAGCTTAGCAGGACAGGGGCCTTCTAATGAAAAACTGTTTTTT
CASSLAGQGPSNEKLFF
>TRBV15|TRBD2|TRBJ2-1|-
TGTGCCACAAGACAGAGCGGGAGGCCCTACAATGAGCAGTTCTTC
CATRQSGRPYNEQFF
>TRBV28|-|TRBJ1-4|-
TGTGCCAGCTTTTCAGGAGGGGAAAAACTGTTTTTT
CASFSGGEKLFF
>TRBV7-9|-|TRBJ2-1|-
TGTGCCAGCAGCTTTGGGCGGGGAAGCTCCTACAATGAGCAGTTCTTC
CASSFGRGSSYNEQFF
>TRBV4-3|-|TRBJ1-4|-
TGCGCCAGCAGCCAAGATCTCTGGAGGGCTAATGAAAAACTGTTTTTT
CASSQDLWRANEKLFF
>TRBV11-1|-|TRBJ2-1|-
TGTGCCAGCACCCCGCGACTGTCCTCCTACAATGAGCAGTTCTTC
CASTPRLSSYNEQFF
>TRBV25-1|-|TRBJ2-7|-
TGTGCCAGCAGTGAACCAGGGTCCTCCTACGAGCAGTACTTC
CASSEPGSSYEQYF
>TRBV5-1|TRBD2|TRBJ2-3|-
TGCGCCAGCAGCTTGATGCAAAATCCGGGGGGGCAAGATACGCAGTATTTT
CASSLMQNPGGQDTQYF
>TRBV28|-|TRBJ2-1|-
TGTGCCAGCAGTTTCTCATCCCGCGGCCAGGGAAGGGTCTCCTACAATGAGCAGTTCTTC
CASSFSSRGQGRVSYNEQFF
>TRBV10-3|-|TRBJ2-7|-
TGTGCCATCAGTGTTGGGGGGTTCACCTACGAGCAGTACTTC
CAISVGGFTYEQYF
>TRBV2|-|TRBJ1-5|-
TGTGCCAGCAGCGCTGCCCTAGGGGGTAGAGATCAGCCCCAGCATTTT
CASSAALGGRDQPQHF
>TRBV7-9|TRBD1|TRBJ2-1|-
TGTGCCAGCAGCGAAACCTGGACAGGGCGCCGAAGATCCTACAATGAGCAGTTCTTC
CASSETWTGRRRSYNEQFF
>TRBV2|-|TRBJ1-4|-
TGTGCCAGCAGTCAGGGTAATGAAAAACTGTTTTTT
CASSQGNEKLFF
>TRBV5-1|TRBD1|TRBJ1-6|-
TGCGCCAGCAGCCGGGGACAGGGCGGTTCACCCCTCCACTTT
CASSRGQGGSPLHF
>TRBV5-6|-|TRBJ2-1|-
TGTGCCAGCAGCTTCGTGCATAGCTCCTACAATGAGCAGTTCTTC
CASSFVHSSYNEQFF
>TRBV9|TRBD2|TRBJ2-3|-
TGTGCCAGCAGCGTAGTTTCCAGCGGGGGAATGGATACGCAGTATTTT
CASSVVSSGGMDTQYF
>TRBV2|TRBD1|TRBJ2-2|-
TGTGCCAGCAGCCTAGGACAGGGGACCGGGGAGCTGTTTTTT
CASSLGQGTGELFF
>TRBV27|TRBD1|TRBJ1-4|-
TGTGCCAGCAGTCACAGGGGGAGGTTAGGGGAAAAACTGTTTTTT
CASSHRGRLGEKLFF
>TRBV24-1|TRBD2|TRBJ2-1|-
TGTGCCACCAGTGATTTAACTAGCGGGAGCAATGAGCAGTTCTTC
CATSDLTSGSNEQFF
>TRBV11-2|-|TRBJ2-3|-
TGTGCCAGCAGCTTGGGGACTGGAGAGACAGATACGCAGTATTTT
CASSLGTGETDTQYF
>TRBV11-1|-|TRBJ2-5|-
TGTGCCAGCAGCTTAAACCCAGCGGTGGAGACCCAGTACTTC
CASSLNPAVETQYF
>TRBV5-5|TRBD1|TRBJ2-2|-
TGTGCCAGCAGCTTTTCAGGGGGCAGTGGCACCGGGGAGCTGTTTTTT
CASSFSGGSGTGELFF
>TRBV19|-|TRBJ2-4|-
TGTGCCAGTAGTATTCAGGGCCCCTCGTCCAAAAACATTCAGTACTTC
CASSIQGPSSKNIQYF
>TRBV11-2|-|TRBJ1-1|few
TGTGCCAGCAGCTTAGATCCAACTCGTCTGAACACTGAAGCTTTCTTT
CASSLDPTRLNTEAFF
>TRBV28|-|TRBJ2-5|-
TGTGCCAGCAGTTTAACGGGAGCAGTAGAGACCCAGTACTTC
CASSLTGAVETQYF
>TRBV10-3|-|TRBJ1-2|-
TGTGCCATCAGTGAGCCAAGGGGGAGGGGGTTGTACACCTTC
CAISEPRGRGLYTF
>TRBV27|-|TRBJ2-2|-
TGTGCCAGCAGTTTATCCTTTCGGGCCGGGGAGCTGTTTTTT
CASSLSFRAGELFF
>TRBV4-3|-|TRBJ2-7|-
TGCGCCAGCAGCCAAGGAAATGGAGGCTCCTACGAGCAGTACTTC
CASSQGNGGSYEQYF
>TRBV18|TRBD2|TRBJ2-1|-
TGTGCCAGCTCACCTTCTAGCGGGAGGGCCGTTCGCCCCTACAATGAGCAGTTCTTC
CASSPSSGRAVRPYNEQFF